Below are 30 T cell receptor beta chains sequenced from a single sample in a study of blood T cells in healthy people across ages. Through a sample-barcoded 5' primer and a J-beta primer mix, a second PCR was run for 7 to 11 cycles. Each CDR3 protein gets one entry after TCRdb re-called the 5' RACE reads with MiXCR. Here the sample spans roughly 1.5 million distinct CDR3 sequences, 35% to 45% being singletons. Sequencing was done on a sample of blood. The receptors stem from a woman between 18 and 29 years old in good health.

The CDR3: CASSLPTGMFFSYEQYF. The DNA of the CDR3 is TGTGCCAGCAGCTTGCCGACAGGAATGTTCTTCTCCTACGAGCAGTACTTC. The chain has TRBV5-6 and TRBJ2-7; tentatively, D is TRBD1 (6 bases). Deletions cut 1 base from V and 0 bases from J, with 17 bases between. CDR3 size: 17 residues. Germline V gives CDR1 SGHDT, CDR2 YYEEEE.

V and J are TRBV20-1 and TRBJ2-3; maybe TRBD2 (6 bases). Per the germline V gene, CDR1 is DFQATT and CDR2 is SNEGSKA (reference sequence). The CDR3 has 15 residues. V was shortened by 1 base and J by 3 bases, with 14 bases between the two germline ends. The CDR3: CSARGGVAKTDTQYF. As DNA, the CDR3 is TGCAGTGCTAGAGGGGGGGTGGCGAAAACAGATACGCAGTATTTT.

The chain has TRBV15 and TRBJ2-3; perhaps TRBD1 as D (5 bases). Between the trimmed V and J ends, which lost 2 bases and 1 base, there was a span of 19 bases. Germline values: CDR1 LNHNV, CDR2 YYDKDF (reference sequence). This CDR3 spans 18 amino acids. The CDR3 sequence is CATSRRFAKGAGTDTQYF. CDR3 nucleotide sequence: TGTGCCACCAGCAGAAGATTTGCGAAAGGGGCTGGCACAGATACGCAGTATTTT.

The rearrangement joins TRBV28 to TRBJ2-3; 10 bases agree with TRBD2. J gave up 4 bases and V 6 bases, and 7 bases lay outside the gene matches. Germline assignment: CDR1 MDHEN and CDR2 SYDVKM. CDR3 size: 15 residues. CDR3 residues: CASSPSGGGSDTQYF. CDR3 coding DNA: TGTGCCAGCAGCCCGAGCGGGGGGGGCTCAGATACGCAGTATTTT.

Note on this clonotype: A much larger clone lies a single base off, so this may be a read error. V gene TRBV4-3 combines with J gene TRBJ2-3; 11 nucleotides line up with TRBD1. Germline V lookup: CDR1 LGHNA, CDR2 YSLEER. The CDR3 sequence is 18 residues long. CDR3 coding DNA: TGCGCCGGCAGCCCTCTCGGGACAGGGGGTGGAAGCACAGATACGCAGTATTTT. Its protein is CAGSPLGTGGGSTDTQYF.

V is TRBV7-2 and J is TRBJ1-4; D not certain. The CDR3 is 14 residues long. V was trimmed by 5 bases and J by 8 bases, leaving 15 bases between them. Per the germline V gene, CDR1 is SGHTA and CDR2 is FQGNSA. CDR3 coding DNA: TGTGCCAGCAGCCCTCCTAATGCGGGGGAAAAACTGTTTTTT. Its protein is CASSPPNAGEKLFF. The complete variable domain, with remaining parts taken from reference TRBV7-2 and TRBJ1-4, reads GAGVSQSPSNKVTEKGKDVELRCDPISGHTALYWYRQSLGQGLEFLIYFQGNSAPDKSGLPSDRFSAERTGGSVSTLTIQRTQQEDSAVYLCASSPPNAGEKLFFGSGTQLSVL.

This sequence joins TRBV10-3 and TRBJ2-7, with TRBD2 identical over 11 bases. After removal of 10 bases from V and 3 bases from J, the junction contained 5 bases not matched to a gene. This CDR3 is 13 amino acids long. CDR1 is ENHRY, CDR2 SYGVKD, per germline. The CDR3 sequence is CASRTSGFYEQYF. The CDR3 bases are TGTGCCAGCCGGACTAGCGGGTTCTACGAGCAGTACTTC.

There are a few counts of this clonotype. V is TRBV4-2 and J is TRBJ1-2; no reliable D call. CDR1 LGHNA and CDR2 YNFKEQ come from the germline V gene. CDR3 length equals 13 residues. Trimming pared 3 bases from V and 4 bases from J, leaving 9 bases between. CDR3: CASSQGMGYGYTF. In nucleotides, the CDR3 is TGTGCCAGCAGCCAGGGGATGGGCTATGGCTACACCTTC.

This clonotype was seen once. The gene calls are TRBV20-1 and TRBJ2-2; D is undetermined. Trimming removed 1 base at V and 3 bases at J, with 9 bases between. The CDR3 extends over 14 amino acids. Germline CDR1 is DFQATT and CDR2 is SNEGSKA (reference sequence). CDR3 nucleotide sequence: TGCAGTGCTAGAGTCTCACATCACACCGGGGAGCTGTTTTTT. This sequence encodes CSARVSHHTGELFF.

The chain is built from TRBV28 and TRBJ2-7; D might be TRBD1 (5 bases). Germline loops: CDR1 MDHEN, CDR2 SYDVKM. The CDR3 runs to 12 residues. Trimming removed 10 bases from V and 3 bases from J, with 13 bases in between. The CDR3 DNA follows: TGTGCCACCGACGACAGCCTCTACGAGCAGTACTTC. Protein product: CATDDSLYEQYF.

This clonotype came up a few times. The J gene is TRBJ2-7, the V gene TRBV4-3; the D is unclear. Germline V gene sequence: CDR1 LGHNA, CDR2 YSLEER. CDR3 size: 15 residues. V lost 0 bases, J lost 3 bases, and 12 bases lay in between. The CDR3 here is CASSQDAVPGYEQYF. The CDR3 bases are TGCGCCAGCAGCCAAGATGCCGTACCGGGCTACGAGCAGTACTTC.

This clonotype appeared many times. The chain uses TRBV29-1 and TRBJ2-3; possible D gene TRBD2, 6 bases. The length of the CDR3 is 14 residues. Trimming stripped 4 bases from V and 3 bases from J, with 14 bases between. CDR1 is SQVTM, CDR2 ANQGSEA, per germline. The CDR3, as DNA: TGCAGCGTTGTAGGGAGGAGAGGTACAGATACGCAGTATTTT. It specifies CSVVGRRGTDTQYF.

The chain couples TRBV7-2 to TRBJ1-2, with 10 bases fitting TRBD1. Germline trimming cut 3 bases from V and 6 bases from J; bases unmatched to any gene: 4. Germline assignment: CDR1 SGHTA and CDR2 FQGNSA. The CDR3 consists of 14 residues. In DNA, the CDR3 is TGTGCCAGCAGCTTGGGACAGGGGATGGATGGCTACACCTTC. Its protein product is CASSLGQGMDGYTF.

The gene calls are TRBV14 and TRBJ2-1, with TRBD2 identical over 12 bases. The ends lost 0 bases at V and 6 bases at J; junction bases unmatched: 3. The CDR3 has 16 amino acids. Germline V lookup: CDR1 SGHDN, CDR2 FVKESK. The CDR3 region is CASSQDGLAGTNEQFF. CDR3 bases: TGTGCCAGCAGCCAAGACGGACTAGCGGGGACCAATGAGCAGTTCTTC.

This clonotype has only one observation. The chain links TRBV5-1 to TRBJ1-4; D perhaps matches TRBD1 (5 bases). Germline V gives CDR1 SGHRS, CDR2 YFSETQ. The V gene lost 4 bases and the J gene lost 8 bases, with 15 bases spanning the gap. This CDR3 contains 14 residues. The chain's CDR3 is CASSTGADLEKLFF. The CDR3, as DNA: TGCGCCAGCAGCACCGGGGCCGACTTAGAAAAACTGTTTTTT.

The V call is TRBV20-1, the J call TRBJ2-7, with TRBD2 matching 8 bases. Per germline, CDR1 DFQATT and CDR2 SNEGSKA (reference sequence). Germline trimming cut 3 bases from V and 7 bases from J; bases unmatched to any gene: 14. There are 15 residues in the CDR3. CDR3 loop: CSASDAGGFGNEQYF. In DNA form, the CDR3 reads TGCAGTGCTAGTGATGCGGGAGGATTCGGCAATGAGCAGTACTTC.

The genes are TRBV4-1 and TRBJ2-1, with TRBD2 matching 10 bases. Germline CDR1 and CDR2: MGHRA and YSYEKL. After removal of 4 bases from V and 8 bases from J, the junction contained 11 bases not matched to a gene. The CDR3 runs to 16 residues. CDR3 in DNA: TGCGCCAGCAGCCCGTATGGGTCTAGCGGGAGCTATGAGCAGTTCTTC. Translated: CASSPYGSSGSYEQFF.

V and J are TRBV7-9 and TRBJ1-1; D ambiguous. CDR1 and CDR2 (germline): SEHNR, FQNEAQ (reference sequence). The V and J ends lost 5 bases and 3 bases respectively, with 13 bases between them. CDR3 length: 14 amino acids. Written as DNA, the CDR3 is TGTGCCAGCAGCCCCGGTGGATCTTACACTGAAGCTTTCTTT. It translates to CASSPGGSYTEAFF.

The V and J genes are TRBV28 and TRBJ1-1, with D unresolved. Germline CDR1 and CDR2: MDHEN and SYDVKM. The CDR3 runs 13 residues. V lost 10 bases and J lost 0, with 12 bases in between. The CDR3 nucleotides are TGTGCCATCCGGGGAAAAATGAACACTGAAGCTTTCTTT. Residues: CAIRGKMNTEAFF.

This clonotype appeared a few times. Here the CDR3 DNA reads TGTGCCAGCAGCTTTAGGATAGGGGGGGTGAACACTGAAGCTTTCTTT. It is translated as CASSFRIGGVNTEAFF. The rearrangement uses TRBV7-9 and TRBJ1-1, with a possible D match to TRBD1 (6 bases). Germline loops: CDR1 SEHNR, CDR2 FQNEAQ (reference sequence). Trimming pared 3 bases from V and 0 bases from J, leaving 14 bases between. The CDR3 is made up of 16 amino acids.

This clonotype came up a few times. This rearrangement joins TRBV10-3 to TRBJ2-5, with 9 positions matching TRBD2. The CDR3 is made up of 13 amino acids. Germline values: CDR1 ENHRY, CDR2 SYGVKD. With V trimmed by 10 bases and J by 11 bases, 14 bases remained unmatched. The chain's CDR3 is CATRLAETTEQYF. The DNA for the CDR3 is TGTGCCACCCGACTAGCGGAGACAACGGAGCAGTACTTC.

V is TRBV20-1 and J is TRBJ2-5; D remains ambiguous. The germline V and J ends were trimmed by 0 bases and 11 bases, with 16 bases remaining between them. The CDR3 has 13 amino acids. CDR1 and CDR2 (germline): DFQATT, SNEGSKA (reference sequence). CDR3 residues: CSARDPQVHEQYF. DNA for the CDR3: TGCAGTGCTAGAGACCCCCAAGTACATGAGCAGTACTTC.

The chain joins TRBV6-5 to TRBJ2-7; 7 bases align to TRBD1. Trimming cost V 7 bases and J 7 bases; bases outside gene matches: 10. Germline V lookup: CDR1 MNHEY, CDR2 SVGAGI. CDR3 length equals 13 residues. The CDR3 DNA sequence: TGTGCCAGCAAAAGGGGGCTCTACAATGAGCAGTACTTC. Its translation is CASKRGLYNEQYF.

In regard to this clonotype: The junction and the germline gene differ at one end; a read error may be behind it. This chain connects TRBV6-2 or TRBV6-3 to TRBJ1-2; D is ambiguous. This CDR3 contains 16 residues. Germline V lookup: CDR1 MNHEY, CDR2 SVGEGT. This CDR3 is CVSSYSENHDNYGYTF. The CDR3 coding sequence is TGTGTCAGCAGTTACTCCGAGAATCATGATAACTATGGCTACACCTTC.

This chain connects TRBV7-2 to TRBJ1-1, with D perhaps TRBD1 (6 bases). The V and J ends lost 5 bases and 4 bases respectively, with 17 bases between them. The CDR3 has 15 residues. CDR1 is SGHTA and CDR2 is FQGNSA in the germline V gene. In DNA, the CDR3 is TGTGCCAGCAGCCTCATACAGGGTGGAATCACTGAAGCTTTCTTT. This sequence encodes CASSLIQGGITEAFF. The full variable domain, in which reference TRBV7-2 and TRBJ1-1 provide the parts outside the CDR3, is GAGVSQSPSNKVTEKGKDVELRCDPISGHTALYWYRQSLGQGLEFLIYFQGNSAPDKSGLPSDRFSAERTGGSVSTLTIQRTQQEDSAVYLCASSLIQGGITEAFFGQGTRLTVV.

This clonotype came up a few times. CDR3 sequence reads: CSVEDRGQGTGYTF. The DNA for the CDR3 is TGCAGCGTTGAAGATCGGGGACAGGGTACTGGCTACACCTTC. The V call is TRBV29-1, the J call TRBJ1-2; 9 bases match TRBD1. Germline trimming cut 0 bases from V and 7 bases from J; bases unmatched to any gene: 6. Germline-derived CDR1 and CDR2 are SQVTM and ANQGSEA. There are 14 residues in the CDR3. Together with reference TRBV29-1 and TRBJ1-2, the CDR3 gives the full variable domain: SAVISQKPSRDICQRGTSLTIQCQVDSQVTMMFWYRQQPGQSLTLIATANQGSEATYESGFVIDKFPISRPNLTFSTLTVSNMSPEDSSIYLCSVEDRGQGTGYTFGSGTRLTVV.

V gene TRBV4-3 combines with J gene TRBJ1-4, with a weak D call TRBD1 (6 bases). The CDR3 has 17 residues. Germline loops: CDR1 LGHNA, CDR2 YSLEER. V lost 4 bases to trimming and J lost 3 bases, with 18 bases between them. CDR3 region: CASSLGLGARANEKLFF. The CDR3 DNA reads TGCGCCAGCAGCCTTGGGCTGGGGGCCAGGGCTAATGAAAAACTGTTTTTT.

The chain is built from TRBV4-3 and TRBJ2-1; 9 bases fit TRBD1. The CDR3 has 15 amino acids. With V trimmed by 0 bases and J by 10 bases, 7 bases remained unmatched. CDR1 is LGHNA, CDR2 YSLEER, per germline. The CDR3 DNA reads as TGCGCCAGCAGCCAAGATCCAGGACAGGGGAGGGAGCAGTTCTTC. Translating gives CASSQDPGQGREQFF.

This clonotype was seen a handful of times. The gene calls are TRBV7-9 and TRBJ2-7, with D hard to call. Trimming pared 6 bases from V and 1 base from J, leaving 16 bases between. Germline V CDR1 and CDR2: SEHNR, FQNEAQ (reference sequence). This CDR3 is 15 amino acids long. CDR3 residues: CASSPDGSRSYEQYF. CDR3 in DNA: TGTGCCAGCAGTCCAGACGGATCGAGGTCCTACGAGCAGTACTTC.

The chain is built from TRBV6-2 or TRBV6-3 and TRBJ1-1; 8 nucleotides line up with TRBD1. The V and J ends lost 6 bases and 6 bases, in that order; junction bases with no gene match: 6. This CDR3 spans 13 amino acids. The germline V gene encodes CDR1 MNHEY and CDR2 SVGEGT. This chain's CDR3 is CASRWTGFAEAFF. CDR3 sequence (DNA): TGTGCCAGCAGATGGACAGGGTTCGCTGAAGCTTTCTTT.